The T cell receptor beta chain under discussion was sequenced for a study of regulatory T cells in long-lasting Graves disease. According to the study, TCR beta libraries were built with iRepertoire HTBI primers and CDR3-region Arm-PCR. TCRdb fed the multiplex PCR reads into MiXCR, producing one record per CDR3 protein. The sample holds 550,000 to 700,000 distinct CDR3 sequences, about 15% seen once. This clonotype has just a few counts. With 0 bases removed from V and 4 bases from J, the gap between germline ends came to 13 bases. The CDR3 sequence is 15 residues long. Per the germline V gene, CDR1 is SGDLS and CDR2 is YYNGEE. Documented time point: newly diagnosed GD, antithyroid drugs for less than 3 months. PBMC RNA served as the TCR library source. These sequences were also reported in another study, on T cells in Graves' hyperthyroidism and ophthalmopathy.

Sample: peripheral blood mononuclear cells (PBMCs), taken at new diagnosis, from a patient treated with antithyroid drugs. The chain has TRBV9 and TRBJ1-1; D is perhaps TRBD1 (5 bases). This receptor was identified in a man younger than 35 with Graves disease. As DNA, the CDR3 is TGTGCCAGCAGCGTAGAGGGGACCCGGCCCACTGAAGCTTTCTTT. Translated: CASSVEGTRPTEAFF.